This T cell receptor beta chain was sequenced for a study of blood T cell repertoires in COVID-19. The CDR3 sequence is 14 residues long. V gave up 0 bases and J gave up 2 bases, with 4 bases separating them. Germline V gene data show CDR1 as MNHEY and CDR2 as SVGAGI. Repertoires were generated with immunoSEQ multiplex PCR, while TCRdb's copy carries only in-frame clones and drops some. The sample lists some 290,000 clones; approximately 91% were seen once. The sequence was obtained from a woman between 25 and 40 years old with COVID-19, enrolled during active disease. The specimen was peripheral blood. The rearrangement links TRBV6-5 to TRBJ1-4; D gene unclear. The CDR3 protein is CASSYSQTNEKLFF. For the CDR3, the DNA is TGTGCCAGCAGTTACTCCCAGACTAATGAAAAACTGTTTTTT.